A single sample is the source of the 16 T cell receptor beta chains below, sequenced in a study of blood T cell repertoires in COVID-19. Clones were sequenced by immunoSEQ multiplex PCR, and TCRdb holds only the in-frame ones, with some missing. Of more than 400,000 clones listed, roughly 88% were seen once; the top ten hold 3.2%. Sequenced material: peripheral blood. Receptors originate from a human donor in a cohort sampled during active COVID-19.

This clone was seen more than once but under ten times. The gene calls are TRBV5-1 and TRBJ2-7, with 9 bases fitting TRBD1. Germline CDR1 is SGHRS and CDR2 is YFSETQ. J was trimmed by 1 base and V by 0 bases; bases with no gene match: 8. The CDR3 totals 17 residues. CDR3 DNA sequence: TGCGCCAGCAGCTTGGGCATCCCCGGGACAGGGTCCTACGAGCAGTACTTC. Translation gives CASSLGIPGTGSYEQYF.

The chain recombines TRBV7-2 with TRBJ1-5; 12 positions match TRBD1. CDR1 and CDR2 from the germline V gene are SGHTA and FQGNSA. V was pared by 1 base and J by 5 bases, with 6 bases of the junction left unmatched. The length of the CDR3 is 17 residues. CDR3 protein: CASSLGLGTGGYQPQHF. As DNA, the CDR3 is TGTGCCAGCAGCTTAGGACTGGGGACAGGGGGCTATCAGCCCCAGCATTTT.

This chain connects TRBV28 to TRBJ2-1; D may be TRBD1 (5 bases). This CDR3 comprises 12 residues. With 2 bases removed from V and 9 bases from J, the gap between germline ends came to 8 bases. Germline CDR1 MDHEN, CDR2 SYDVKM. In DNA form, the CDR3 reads TGTGCCAGCAGTTTAGTTCAGGGTGAGCAGTTCTTC. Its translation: CASSLVQGEQFF. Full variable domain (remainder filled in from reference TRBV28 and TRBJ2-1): DVKVTQSSRYLVKRTGEKVFLECVQDMDHENMFWYRQDPGLGLRLIYFSYDVKMKEKGDIPEGYSVSREKKERFSLILESASTNQTSMYLCASSLVQGEQFFGPGTRLTVL.

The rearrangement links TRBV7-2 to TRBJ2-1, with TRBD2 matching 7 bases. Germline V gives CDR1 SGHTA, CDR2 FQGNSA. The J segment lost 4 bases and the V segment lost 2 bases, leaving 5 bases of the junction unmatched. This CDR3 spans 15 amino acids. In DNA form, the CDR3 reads TGTGCCAGCAGCTTACTAGCGGCACTATACAATGAGCAGTTCTTC. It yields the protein CASSLLAALYNEQFF.

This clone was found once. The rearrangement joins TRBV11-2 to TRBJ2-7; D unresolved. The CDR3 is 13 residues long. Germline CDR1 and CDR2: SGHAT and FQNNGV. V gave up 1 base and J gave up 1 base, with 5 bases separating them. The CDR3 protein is CASSLAFSYEQYF. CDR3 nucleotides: TGTGCCAGCAGCTTAGCTTTTTCCTACGAGCAGTACTTC. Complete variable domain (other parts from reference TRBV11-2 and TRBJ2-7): EAGVAQSPRYKIIEKRQSVAFWCNPISGHATLYWYQQILGQGPKLLIQFQNNGVVDDSQLPKDRFSAERLKGVDSTLKIQPAKLEDSAVYLCASSLAFSYEQYFGPGTRLTVT.

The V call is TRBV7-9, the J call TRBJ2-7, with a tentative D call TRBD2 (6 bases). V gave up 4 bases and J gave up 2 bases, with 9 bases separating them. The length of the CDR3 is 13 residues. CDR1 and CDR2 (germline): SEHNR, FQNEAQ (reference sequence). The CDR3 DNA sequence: TGTGCCAGCAGCTCTGCGGGACCCTACGAGCAGTACTTC. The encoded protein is CASSSAGPYEQYF. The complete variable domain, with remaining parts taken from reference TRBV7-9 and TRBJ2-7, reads DTGVSQNPRHKITKRGQNVTFRCDPISEHNRLYWYRQTLGQGPEFLTYFQNEAQLEKSRLLSDRFSAERPKGSFSTLEIQRTEQGDSAMYLCASSSAGPYEQYFGPGTRLTVT.

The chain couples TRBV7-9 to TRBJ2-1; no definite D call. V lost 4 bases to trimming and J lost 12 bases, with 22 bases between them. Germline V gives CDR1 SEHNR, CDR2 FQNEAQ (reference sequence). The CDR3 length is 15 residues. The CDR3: CASSSVFGGEIRQFF. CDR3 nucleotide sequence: TGTGCCAGCAGCTCCGTGTTTGGCGGAGAAATTCGGCAGTTCTTC.

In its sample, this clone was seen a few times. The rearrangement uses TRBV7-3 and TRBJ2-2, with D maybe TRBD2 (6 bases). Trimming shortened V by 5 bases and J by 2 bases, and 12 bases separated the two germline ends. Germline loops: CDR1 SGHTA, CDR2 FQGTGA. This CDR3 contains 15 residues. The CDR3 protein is CASSPMRDNTGELFF. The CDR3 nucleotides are TGTGCCAGCAGCCCGATGCGGGATAACACCGGGGAGCTGTTTTTT.

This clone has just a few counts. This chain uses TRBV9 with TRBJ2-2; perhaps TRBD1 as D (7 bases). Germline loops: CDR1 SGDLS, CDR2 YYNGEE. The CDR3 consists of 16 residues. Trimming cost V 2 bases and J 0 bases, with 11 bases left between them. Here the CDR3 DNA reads TGTGCCAGCAGCGTCCAGGGGGGCCCGAACACCGGGGAGCTGTTTTTT. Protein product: CASSVQGGPNTGELFF. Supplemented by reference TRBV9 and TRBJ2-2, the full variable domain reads DSGVTQTPKHLITATGQRVTLRCSPRSGDLSVYWYQQSLDQGLQFLIQYYNGEERAKGNILERFSAQQFPDLHSELNLSSLELGDSALYFCASSVQGGPNTGELFFGEGSRLTVL.

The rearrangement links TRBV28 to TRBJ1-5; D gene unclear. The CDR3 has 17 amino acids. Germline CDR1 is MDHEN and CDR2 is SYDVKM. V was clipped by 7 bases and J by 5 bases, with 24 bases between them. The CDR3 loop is CASTPPLGGPKDQPQHF. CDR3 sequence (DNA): TGTGCCAGCACCCCCCCCTTAGGCGGGCCCAAGGATCAGCCCCAGCATTTT.

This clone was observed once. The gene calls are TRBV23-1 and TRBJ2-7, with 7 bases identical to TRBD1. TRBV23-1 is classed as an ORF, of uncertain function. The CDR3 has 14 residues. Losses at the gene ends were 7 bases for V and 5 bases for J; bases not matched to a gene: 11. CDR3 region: CASTPDRALDEQYF. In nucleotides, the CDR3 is TGCGCCAGCACTCCTGACAGGGCGTTGGACGAGCAGTACTTC.

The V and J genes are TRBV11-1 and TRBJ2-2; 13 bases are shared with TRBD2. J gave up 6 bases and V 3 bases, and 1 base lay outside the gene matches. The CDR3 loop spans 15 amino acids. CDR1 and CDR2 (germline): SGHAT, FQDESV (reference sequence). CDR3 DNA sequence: TGTGCCAGCAGCTTCGGACTAGCGGGAGCCGGGGAGCTGTTTTTT. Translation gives CASSFGLAGAGELFF.

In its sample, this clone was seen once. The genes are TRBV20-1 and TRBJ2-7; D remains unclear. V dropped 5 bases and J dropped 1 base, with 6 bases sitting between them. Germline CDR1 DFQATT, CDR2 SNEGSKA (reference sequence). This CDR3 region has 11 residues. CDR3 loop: CSAYGSYEQYF. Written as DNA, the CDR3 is TGCAGTGCTTACGGGTCCTACGAGCAGTACTTC.

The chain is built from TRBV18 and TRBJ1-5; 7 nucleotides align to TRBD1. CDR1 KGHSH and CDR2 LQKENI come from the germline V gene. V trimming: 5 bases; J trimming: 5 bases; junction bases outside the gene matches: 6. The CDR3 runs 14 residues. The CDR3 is CASSAEGAYQPQHF. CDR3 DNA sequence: TGTGCCAGCTCAGCGGAGGGGGCCTATCAGCCCCAGCATTTT.

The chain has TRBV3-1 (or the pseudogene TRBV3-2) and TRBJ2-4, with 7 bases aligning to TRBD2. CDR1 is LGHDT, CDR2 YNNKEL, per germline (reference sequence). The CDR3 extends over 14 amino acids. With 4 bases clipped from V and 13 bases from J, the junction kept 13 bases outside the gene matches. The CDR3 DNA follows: TGTGCCAGCAGCCTTGGGGAGGGTCCTACCAGCCAGTACTTC. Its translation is CASSLGEGPTSQYF.

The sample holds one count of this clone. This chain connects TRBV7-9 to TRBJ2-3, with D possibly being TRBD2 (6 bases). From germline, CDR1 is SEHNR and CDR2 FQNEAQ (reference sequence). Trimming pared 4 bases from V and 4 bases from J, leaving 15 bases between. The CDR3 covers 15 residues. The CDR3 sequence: CASSSAGTPADTQYF. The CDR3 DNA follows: TGTGCCAGCAGCTCCGCCGGGACTCCAGCAGATACGCAGTATTTT. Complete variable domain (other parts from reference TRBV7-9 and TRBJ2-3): DTGVSQNPRHKITKRGQNVTFRCDPISEHNRLYWYRQTLGQGPEFLTYFQNEAQLEKSRLLSDRFSAERPKGSFSTLEIQRTEQGDSAMYLCASSSAGTPADTQYFGPGTRLTVL.